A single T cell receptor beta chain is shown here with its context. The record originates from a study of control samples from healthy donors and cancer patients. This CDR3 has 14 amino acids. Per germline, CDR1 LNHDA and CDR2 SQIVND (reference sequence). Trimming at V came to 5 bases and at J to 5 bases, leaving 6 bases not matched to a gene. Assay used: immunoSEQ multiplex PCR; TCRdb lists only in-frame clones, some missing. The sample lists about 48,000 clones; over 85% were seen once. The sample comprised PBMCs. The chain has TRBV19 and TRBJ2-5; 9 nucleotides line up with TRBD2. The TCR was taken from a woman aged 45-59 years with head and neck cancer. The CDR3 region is CASSFAGGPETQYF. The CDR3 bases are TGTGCCAGTAGTTTTGCGGGGGGGCCGGAGACCCAGTACTTC.